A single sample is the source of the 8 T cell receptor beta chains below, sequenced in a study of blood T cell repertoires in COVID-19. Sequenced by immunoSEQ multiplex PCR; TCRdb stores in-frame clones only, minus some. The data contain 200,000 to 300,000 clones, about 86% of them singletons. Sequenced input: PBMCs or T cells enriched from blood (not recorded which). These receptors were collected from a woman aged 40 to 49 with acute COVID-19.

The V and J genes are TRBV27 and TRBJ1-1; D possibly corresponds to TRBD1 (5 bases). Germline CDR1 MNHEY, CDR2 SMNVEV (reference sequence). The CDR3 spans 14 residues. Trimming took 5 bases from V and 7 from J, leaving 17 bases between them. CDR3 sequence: CASSLAPGLGEAFF. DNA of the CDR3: TGTGCCAGCAGTCTGGCTCCAGGGCTTGGTGAAGCTTTCTTT.

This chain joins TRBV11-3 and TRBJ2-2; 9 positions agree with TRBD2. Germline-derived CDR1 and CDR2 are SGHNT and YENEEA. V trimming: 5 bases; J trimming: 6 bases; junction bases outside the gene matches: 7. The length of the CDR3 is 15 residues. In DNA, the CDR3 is TGTGCCAGCAGCGCCAGGACTAGCGCGTCCGGGGAGCTGTTTTTT. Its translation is CASSARTSASGELFF.

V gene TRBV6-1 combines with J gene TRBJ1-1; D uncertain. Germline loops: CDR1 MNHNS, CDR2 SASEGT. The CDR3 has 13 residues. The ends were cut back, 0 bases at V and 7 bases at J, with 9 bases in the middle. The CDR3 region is CASSEAFSGEAFF. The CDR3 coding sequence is TGTGCCAGCAGTGAAGCCTTCTCAGGTGAAGCTTTCTTT.

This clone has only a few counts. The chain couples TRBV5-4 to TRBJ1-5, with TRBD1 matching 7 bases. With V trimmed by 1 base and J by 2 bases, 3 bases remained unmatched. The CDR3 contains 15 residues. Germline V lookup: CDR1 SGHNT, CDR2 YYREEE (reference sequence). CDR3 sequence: CASSLWDSGNQPQHF. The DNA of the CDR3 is TGTGCCAGCAGCTTGTGGGACAGTGGCAATCAGCCCCAGCATTTT.

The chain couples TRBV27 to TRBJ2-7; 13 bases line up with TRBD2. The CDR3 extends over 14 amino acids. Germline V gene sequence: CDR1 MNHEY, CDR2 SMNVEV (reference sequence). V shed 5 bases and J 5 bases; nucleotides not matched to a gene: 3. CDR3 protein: CASSRTSGSHEQYF. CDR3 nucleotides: TGTGCCAGCAGTAGGACTAGCGGGAGCCACGAGCAGTACTTC.

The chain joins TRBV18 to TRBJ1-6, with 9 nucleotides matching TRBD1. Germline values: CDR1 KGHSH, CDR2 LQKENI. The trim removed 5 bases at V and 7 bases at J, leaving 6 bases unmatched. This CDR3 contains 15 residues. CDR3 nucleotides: TGTGCCAGCTCAACACAGGGGGCAGGAAATTCACCCCTCCACTTT. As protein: CASSTQGAGNSPLHF.

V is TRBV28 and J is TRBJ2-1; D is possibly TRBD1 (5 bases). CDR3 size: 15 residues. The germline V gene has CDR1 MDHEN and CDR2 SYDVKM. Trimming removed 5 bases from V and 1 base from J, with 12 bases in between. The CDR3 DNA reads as TGTGCCAGCAGTCCGCAGGGTGGTTCCTACAATGAGCAGTTCTTC. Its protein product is CASSPQGGSYNEQFF.

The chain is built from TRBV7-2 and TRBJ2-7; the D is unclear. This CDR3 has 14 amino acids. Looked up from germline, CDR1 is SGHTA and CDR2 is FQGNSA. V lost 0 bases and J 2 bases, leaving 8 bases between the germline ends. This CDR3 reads CASSLASQTYEQYF. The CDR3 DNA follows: TGTGCCAGCAGCTTAGCTTCGCAGACCTACGAGCAGTACTTC.